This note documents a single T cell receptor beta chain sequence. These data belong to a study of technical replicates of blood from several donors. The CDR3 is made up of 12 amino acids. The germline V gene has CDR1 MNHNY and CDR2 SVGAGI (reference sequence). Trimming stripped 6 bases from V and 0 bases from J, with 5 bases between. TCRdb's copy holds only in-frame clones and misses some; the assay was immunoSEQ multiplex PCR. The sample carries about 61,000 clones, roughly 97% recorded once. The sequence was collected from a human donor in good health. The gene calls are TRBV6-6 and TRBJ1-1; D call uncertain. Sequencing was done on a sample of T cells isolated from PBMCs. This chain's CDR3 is CASSVMNTEAFF. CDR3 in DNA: TGTGCCAGCAGCGTAATGAACACTGAAGCTTTCTTT.